Shown below are 11 T cell receptor beta chains from a single sample sequenced in a study of T cell repertoires in cytomegalovirus infection. Which antigens these TCRs recognize remains unknown. TCRdb processed the reads anew with MiXCR; each CDR3 protein has one entry. The sample shows roughly 500,000 distinct CDR3 sequences, roughly 42% of them seen only once. The starting material was cultured PBMCs, obtained from culture after CMV antigen stimulation. The source of these receptors is a human donor in good health (CMV status not recorded). Some clones in this sample may be carry-over from other donors' samples.

The chain combines TRBV4-3 with TRBJ2-1; 7 nucleotides agree with TRBD2. CDR3 size: 14 residues. The V gene's germline CDR1 is LGHNA and CDR2 YSLEER. The V gene end was trimmed by 3 bases and the J gene end by 5 bases; junction bases not matched to a gene: 4. The CDR3: CASSQAGAHNEQFF. The CDR3 DNA is TGCGCCAGCAGCCAGGCGGGAGCGCACAATGAGCAGTTCTTC.

This sequence joins TRBV7-8 and TRBJ1-6, with unresolved D. This CDR3 is 13 amino acids long. V was cut by 0 bases and J by 14 bases, with 11 bases left in between. Per germline, CDR1 SGHVS and CDR2 FQNEAQ. The CDR3 sequence: CASSLASMITLHF. The CDR3 region has the DNA TGTGCCAGCAGCTTAGCCAGCATGATCACCCTCCACTTT. The full variable domain, in which reference TRBV7-8 and TRBJ1-6 provide the parts outside the CDR3, is GAGVSQSPRYKVAKRGQDVALRCDPISGHVSLFWYQQALGQGPEFLTYFQNEAQLDKSGLPSDRFFAERPEGSVSTLKIQRTQQEDSAVYLCASSLASMITLHFGNGTRLTVT.

This clonotype was observed a handful of times. J is TRBJ2-7 and V is TRBV5-6; 10 bases agree with TRBD2. Germline values: CDR1 SGHDT, CDR2 YYEEEE. The J segment lost 2 bases and the V segment lost 5 bases, leaving 10 bases of the junction unmatched. There are 16 residues in the CDR3. The CDR3 is CASSSLGLAGAYEQYF. Written as DNA, the CDR3 is TGTGCCAGCAGTTCCCTCGGCCTAGCGGGAGCCTACGAGCAGTACTTC. Using reference TRBV5-6 and TRBJ2-7 for the parts outside the CDR3, the full variable domain is DAGVTQSPTHLIKTRGQQVTLRCSPKSGHDTVSWYQQALGQGPQFIFQYYEEEERQRGNFPDRFSGHQFPNYSSELNVNALLLGDSALYLCASSSLGLAGAYEQYFGPGTRLTVT.

As DNA, the CDR3 is TGTGCCAGCAGCCCTGACATCTACAATGAGCAGTTCTTC. Amino acid sequence: CASSPDIYNEQFF. This chain connects TRBV7-2 to TRBJ2-1; no clear D. Germline V gene sequence: CDR1 SGHTA, CDR2 FQGNSA. The CDR3 runs to 13 residues. Trimming took 5 bases from V and 3 from J, leaving 8 bases between them.

The V call is TRBV19, the J call TRBJ2-7; 10 bases are a match to TRBD1. Germline V CDR1 and CDR2: LNHDA, SQIVND (reference sequence). Trimming removed 9 bases from V and 7 bases from J; junction bases left unmatched: 9. This CDR3 comprises 13 residues. CDR3: CASTDRGHGEQYF. The DNA for the CDR3 is TGTGCCAGCACCGACAGGGGGCATGGTGAGCAGTACTTC.

The genes are TRBV6-1 and TRBJ1-6; D gene ambiguous. Germline CDR1 MNHNS, CDR2 SASEGT. The V gene lost 3 bases and the J gene lost 4 bases, with 10 bases spanning the gap. The CDR3 length is 15 residues. This CDR3 is CASSDRQVYNSPLHF. The CDR3 DNA reads TGTGCCAGCAGTGATCGGCAGGTGTATAATTCACCCCTCCACTTT.

This CDR3 is CASSWGLAGAKSGELFF. CDR3 nucleotide sequence: TGTGCCAGCAGCTGGGGGCTAGCGGGAGCGAAAAGCGGGGAGCTGTTTTTT. V and J are TRBV11-2 and TRBJ2-2; 10 nucleotides agree with TRBD2. This CDR3 is built from 17 residues. V dropped 4 bases and J dropped 7; count of bases not matched to a gene: 12. Germline V lookup: CDR1 SGHAT, CDR2 FQNNGV. Full variable domain (outside the CDR3, taken from reference TRBV11-2 and TRBJ2-2): EAGVAQSPRYKIIEKRQSVAFWCNPISGHATLYWYQQILGQGPKLLIQFQNNGVVDDSQLPKDRFSAERLKGVDSTLKIQPAKLEDSAVYLCASSWGLAGAKSGELFFGEGSRLTVL.

The chain combines TRBV10-3 with TRBJ2-1, with no clear D. CDR1 and CDR2 (germline): ENHRY, SYGVKD. With 9 bases removed from V and 7 bases from J, the gap between germline ends came to 7 bases. There are 10 residues in the CDR3. In nucleotides, the CDR3 is TGTGCCATATTCCGTAATGAGCAGTTCTTC. The encoded protein is CAIFRNEQFF.

This clonotype was seen only a few times. This chain uses TRBV12-3 or TRBV12-4 with TRBJ1-4; no clear D. The CDR3 sequence is 14 residues long. The germline V and J ends were trimmed by 5 bases and 8 bases, with 15 bases remaining between them. The CDR3 nucleotides are TGTGCCAGCAGTCTGCTATATACGGGAGAAAAACTGTTTTTT. Translation: CASSLLYTGEKLFF.

The chain links TRBV19 to TRBJ1-5, with a possible D match to TRBD1 (5 bases). The CDR3 is 17 amino acids. The V gene lost 4 bases and the J gene lost 0 bases, with 16 bases spanning the gap. Germline lookup yields CDR1 LNHDA and CDR2 SQIVND (reference sequence). The CDR3 loop is CASSTDDRPYSNQPQHF. The CDR3 region has the DNA TGTGCCAGTAGTACCGATGACAGACCTTATAGCAATCAGCCCCAGCATTTT.

V usage is TRBV6-1 and J usage is TRBJ1-1; the match to TRBD1 covers 10 bases. The CDR3 is 14 amino acids. V was clipped by 6 bases and J by 5 bases; unmatched bases: 6. Germline V lookup: CDR1 MNHNS, CDR2 SASEGT. CDR3 coding DNA: TGTGCCAGCAGCGACCGGGACAGGGGTACTGAAGCTTTCTTT. Translated: CASSDRDRGTEAFF.